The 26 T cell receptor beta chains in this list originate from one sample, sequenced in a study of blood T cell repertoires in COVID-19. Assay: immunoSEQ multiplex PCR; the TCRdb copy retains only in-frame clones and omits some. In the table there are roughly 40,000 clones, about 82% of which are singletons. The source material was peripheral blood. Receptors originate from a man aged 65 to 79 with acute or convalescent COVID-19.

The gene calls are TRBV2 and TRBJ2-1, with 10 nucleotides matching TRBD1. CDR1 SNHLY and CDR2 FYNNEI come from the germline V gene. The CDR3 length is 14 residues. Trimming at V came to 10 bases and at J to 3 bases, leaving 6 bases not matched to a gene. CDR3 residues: CATEGTGDYNEQFF. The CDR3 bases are TGTGCCACCGAAGGGACAGGGGACTACAATGAGCAGTTCTTC.

This chain's CDR3 is CASSLRQTYEQYF. CDR3 nucleotides: TGTGCCAGCAGCCTTAGACAGACCTACGAGCAGTACTTC. The V gene is TRBV3-1 (or the pseudogene TRBV3-2), the J gene TRBJ2-7, with D maybe TRBD1 (5 bases). Looked up from germline, CDR1 is LGHDT and CDR2 is YNNKEL (reference sequence). CDR3 size: 13 residues. Trimming left V 4 bases short and J 2 bases short, with 9 bases between.

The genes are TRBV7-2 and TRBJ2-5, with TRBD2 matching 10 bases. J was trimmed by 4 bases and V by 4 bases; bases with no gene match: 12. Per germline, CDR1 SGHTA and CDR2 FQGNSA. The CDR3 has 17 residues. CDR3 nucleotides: TGTGCCAGCAGCTCAGGGGCTAGCGGGGGTTGGGGAGAGACCCAGTACTTC. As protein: CASSSGASGGWGETQYF.

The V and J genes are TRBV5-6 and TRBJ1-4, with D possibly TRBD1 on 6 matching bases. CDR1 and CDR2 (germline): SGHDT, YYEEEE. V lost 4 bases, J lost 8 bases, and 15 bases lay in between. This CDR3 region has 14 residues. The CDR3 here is CASSDTGMREKLFF. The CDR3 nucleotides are TGTGCCAGCAGCGATACAGGGATGAGGGAAAAACTGTTTTTT.

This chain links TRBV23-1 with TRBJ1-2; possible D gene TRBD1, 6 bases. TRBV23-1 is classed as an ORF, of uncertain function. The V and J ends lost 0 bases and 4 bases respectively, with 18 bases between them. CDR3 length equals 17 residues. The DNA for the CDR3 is TGCGCCAGCAGTCAATCCCCTTCGACAGGCCGCACCTATGGCTACACCTTC. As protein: CASSQSPSTGRTYGYTF.

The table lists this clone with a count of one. This chain's CDR3 is CASSSTGGGPFF. CDR3 in DNA: TGTGCCAGCAGTTCGACGGGGGGCGGCCCGTTCTTC. The chain has TRBV7-8 and TRBJ2-1; possibly TRBD2 for D (7 bases). CDR3 length: 12 residues. From germline, CDR1 is SGHVS and CDR2 FQNEAQ. V was trimmed by 6 bases and J by 15 bases, leaving 18 bases between them.

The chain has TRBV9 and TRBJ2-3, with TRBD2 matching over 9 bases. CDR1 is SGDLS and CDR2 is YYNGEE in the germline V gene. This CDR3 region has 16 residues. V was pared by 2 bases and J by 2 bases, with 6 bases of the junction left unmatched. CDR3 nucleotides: TGTGCCAGCAGCGTCATCGCGGGAGGGATCACAGATACGCAGTATTTT. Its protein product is CASSVIAGGITDTQYF.

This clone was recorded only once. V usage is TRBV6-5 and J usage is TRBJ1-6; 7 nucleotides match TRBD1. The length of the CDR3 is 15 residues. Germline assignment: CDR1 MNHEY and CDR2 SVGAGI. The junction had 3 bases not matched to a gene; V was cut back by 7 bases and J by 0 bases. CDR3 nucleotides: TGTGCCAGCAACGGGGACAGCTCCTATAATTCACCCCTCCACTTT. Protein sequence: CASNGDSSYNSPLHF.

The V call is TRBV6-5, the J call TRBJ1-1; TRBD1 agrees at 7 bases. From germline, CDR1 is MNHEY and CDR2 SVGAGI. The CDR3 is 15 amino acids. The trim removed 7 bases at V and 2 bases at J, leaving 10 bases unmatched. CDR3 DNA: TGTGCCAGCACCTCCAGGGGGGTCCTTAACACTGAAGCTTTCTTT. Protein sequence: CASTSRGVLNTEAFF.

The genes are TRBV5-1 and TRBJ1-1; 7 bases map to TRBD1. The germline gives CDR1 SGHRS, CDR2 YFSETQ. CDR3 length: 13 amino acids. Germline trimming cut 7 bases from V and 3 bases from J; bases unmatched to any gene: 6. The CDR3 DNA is TGCGCCAGCTTATCCGACAGGGACACTGAAGCTTTCTTT. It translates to CASLSDRDTEAFF.

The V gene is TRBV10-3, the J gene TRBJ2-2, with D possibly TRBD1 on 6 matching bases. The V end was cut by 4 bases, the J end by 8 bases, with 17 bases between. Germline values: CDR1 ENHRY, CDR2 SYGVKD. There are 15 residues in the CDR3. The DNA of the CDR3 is TGTGCCATCAGTGGGACGACAGGAGCTGGGGGGGAGCTGTTTTTT. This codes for CAISGTTGAGGELFF.

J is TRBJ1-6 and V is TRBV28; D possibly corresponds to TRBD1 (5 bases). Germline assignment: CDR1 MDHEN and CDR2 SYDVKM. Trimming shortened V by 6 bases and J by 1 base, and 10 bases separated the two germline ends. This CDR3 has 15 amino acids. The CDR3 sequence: CASRPRVSYNSPLHF. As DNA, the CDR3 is TGTGCCAGCAGACCCAGGGTGTCCTATAATTCACCCCTCCACTTT.

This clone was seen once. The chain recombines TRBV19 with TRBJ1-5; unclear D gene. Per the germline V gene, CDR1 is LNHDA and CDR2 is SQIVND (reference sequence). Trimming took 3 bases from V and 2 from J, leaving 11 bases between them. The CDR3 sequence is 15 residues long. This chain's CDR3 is CASSISGKGNQPQHF. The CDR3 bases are TGTGCCAGTAGTATTTCGGGTAAGGGCAATCAGCCCCAGCATTTT.

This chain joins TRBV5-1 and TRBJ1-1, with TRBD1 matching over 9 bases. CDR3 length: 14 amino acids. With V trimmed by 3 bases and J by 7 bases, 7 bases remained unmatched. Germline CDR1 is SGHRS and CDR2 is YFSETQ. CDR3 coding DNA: TGCGCCAGCAGCTCAACCGGGACAGGGATTGAAGCTTTCTTT. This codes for CASSSTGTGIEAFF. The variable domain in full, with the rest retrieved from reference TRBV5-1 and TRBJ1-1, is KAGVTQTPRYLIKTRGQQVTLSCSPISGHRSVSWYQQTPGQGLQFLFEYFSETQRNKGNFPGRFSGRQFSNSRSEMNVSTLELGDSALYLCASSSTGTGIEAFFGQGTRLTVV.

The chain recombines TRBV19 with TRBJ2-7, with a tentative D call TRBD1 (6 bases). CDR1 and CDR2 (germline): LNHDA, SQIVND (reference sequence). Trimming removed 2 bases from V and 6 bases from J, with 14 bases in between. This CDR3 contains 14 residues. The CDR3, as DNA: TGTGCCAGTAGTATACAGACAGGCGAAGGCGAGCAGTACTTC. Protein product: CASSIQTGEGEQYF.

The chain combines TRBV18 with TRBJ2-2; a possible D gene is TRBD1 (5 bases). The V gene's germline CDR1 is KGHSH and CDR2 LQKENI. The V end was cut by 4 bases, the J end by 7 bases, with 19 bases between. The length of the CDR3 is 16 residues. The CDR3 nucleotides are TGTGCCAGCTCACAAGCTACCGACAGATTTCTCGGGGAGCTGTTTTTT. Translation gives CASSQATDRFLGELFF.

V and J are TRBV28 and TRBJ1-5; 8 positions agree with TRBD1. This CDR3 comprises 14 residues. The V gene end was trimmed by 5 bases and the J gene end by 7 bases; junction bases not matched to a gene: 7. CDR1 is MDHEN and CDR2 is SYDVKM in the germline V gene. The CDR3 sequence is CASSVTGGVQPQHF. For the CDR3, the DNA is TGTGCCAGCAGTGTAACAGGGGGAGTCCAGCCCCAGCATTTT.

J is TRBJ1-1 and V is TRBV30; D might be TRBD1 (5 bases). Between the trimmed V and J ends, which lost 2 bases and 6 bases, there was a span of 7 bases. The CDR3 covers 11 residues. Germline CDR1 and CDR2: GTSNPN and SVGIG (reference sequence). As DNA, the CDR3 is TGTGCCTGGAGTCCGACAGCTGAAGCTTTCTTT. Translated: CAWSPTAEAFF.

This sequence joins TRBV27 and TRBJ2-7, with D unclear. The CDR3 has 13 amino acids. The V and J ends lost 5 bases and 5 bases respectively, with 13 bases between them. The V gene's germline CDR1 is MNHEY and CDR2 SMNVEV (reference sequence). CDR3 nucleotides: TGTGCCAGCAGTGTGGTCCTGGCCGACGAGCAGTACTTC. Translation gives CASSVVLADEQYF.

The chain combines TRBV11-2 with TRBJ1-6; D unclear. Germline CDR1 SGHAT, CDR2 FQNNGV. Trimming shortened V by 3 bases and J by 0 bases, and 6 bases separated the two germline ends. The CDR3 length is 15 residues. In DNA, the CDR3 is TGTGCCAGCAGCTTGGGCAGCTCCTATAATTCACCCCTCCACTTT. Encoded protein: CASSLGSSYNSPLHF.

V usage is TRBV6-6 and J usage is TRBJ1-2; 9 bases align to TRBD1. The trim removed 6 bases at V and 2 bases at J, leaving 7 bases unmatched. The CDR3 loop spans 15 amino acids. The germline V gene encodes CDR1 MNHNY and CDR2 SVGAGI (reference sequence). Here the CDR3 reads CASSRPGTGNYGYTF. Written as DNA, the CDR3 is TGTGCCAGCAGCCGACCCGGGACAGGGAACTATGGCTACACCTTC.

The CDR3 region is CASSYNILNTEAFF. Written as DNA, the CDR3 is TGTGCCAGCAGCTATAACATCCTGAACACTGAAGCTTTCTTT. This chain joins TRBV5-6 and TRBJ1-1, with D unclear. Germline CDR1 and CDR2: SGHDT and YYEEEE. The CDR3 is 14 residues long. V was clipped by 3 bases and J by 0 bases, with 9 bases between them.

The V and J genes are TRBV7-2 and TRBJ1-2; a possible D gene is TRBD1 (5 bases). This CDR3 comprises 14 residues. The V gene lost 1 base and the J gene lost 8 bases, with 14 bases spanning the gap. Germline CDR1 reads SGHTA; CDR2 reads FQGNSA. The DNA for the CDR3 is TGTGCCAGCAGCTTAGGAGGCCACCAGGGAGGCTACACCTTC. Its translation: CASSLGGHQGGYTF.

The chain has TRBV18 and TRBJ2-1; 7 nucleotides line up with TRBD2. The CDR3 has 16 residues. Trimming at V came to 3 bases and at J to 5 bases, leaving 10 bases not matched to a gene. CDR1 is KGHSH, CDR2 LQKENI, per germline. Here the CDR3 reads CASSPRLAELDNEQFF. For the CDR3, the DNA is TGTGCCAGCTCACCGAGGCTAGCGGAGCTCGACAATGAGCAGTTCTTC. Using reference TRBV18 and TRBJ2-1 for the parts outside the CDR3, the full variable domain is NAGVMQNPRHLVRRRGQEARLRCSPMKGHSHVYWYRQLPEEGLKFMVYLQKENIIDESGMPKERFSAEFPKEGPSILRIQQVVRGDSAAYFCASSPRLAELDNEQFFGPGTRLTVL.

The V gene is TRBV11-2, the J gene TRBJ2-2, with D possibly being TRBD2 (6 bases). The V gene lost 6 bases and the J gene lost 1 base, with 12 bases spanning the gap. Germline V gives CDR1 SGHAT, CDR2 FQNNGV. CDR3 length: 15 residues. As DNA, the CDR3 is TGTGCCAGCAGTGGGAGGTCTTTGAACACCGGGGAGCTGTTTTTT. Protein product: CASSGRSLNTGELFF.

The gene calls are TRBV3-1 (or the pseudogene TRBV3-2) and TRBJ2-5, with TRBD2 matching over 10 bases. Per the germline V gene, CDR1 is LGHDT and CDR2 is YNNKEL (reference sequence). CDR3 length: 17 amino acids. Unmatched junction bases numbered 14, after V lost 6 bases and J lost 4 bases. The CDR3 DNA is TGTGCCAGCAGTTCAGATTGGTCTAGCGGGAGCGGAGAGACCCAGTACTTC. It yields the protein CASSSDWSSGSGETQYF.